One sample yielded the 22 T cell receptor beta chains listed below, sequenced in a study of blood T cell repertoires in COVID-19. Clones were sequenced by immunoSEQ multiplex PCR, and TCRdb holds only the in-frame ones, with some missing. The sample has hundreds of thousands of clones; about 89% are singletons. What was sequenced was PBMCs or T cells enriched from blood (not recorded which). The receptors here all came from a man aged 40-49 years who had recovered from COVID-19.

This clone was picked up one time. The gene calls are TRBV5-1 and TRBJ1-4; perhaps TRBD1 as D (5 bases). The V and J ends lost 4 bases and 4 bases respectively, with 14 bases between them. Germline-derived CDR1 and CDR2 are SGHRS and YFSETQ. CDR3 length: 15 residues. The CDR3: CASSPVGGNNEKLFF. CDR3 nucleotide sequence: TGCGCCAGCAGCCCCGTGGGGGGTAATAATGAAAAACTGTTTTTT.

The chain combines TRBV21-1 with TRBJ2-1; the table gives TRBD2 as D, unverified against the DNA. TRBV21-1 is tagged as a pseudogene. CDR3 size: 15 residues. The CDR3 bases are TGTGCCAGCAGCAAAGCCCTAGCAGTCTACAATGAGCAGTTCTTC. Amino acid sequence: CASSKALAVYNEQFF.

This chain uses TRBV5-1 with TRBJ2-1, with a possible D match to TRBD2 (6 bases). Germline values: CDR1 SGHRS, CDR2 YFSETQ. This CDR3 is 15 amino acids long. V was cut by 4 bases and J by 5 bases, with 16 bases left in between. The DNA for the CDR3 is TGCGCCAGCAGCAGGGCGTGGGGAGGTAACAATGAGCAGTTCTTC. Its protein product is CASSRAWGGNNEQFF.

The rearrangement links TRBV19 to TRBJ1-4, with a possible D match to TRBD1 (6 bases). The ends were cut back, 6 bases at V and 4 bases at J, with 12 bases in the middle. The CDR3 spans 14 residues. Looked up from germline, CDR1 is LNHDA and CDR2 is SQIVND (reference sequence). CDR3 in amino acids: CASRWTADNEKLFF. DNA of the CDR3: TGTGCCAGTAGATGGACAGCCGATAATGAAAAACTGTTTTTT.

The chain has TRBV27 and TRBJ1-2; unclear D gene. The V gene lost 6 bases and the J gene lost 4 bases, with 15 bases spanning the gap. CDR3 length equals 14 residues. CDR1 is MNHEY, CDR2 SMNVEV, per germline (reference sequence). The CDR3 spells CASSRSGIGYGYTF. The CDR3 DNA sequence: TGTGCCAGCAGCCGGAGCGGGATTGGCTATGGCTACACCTTC.

The chain recombines TRBV27 with TRBJ1-2, with TRBD1 matching 8 bases. J gave up 4 bases and V 5 bases, and 9 bases lay outside the gene matches. Germline CDR1 is MNHEY and CDR2 is SMNVEV (reference sequence). There are 15 residues in the CDR3. The CDR3 DNA is TGTGCCAGCAGTCCTATTATAACAGGGGGCTATGGCTACACCTTC. It is translated as CASSPIITGGYGYTF.

The gene calls are TRBV5-1 and TRBJ2-3; no definite D call. Trimming took off 2 bases at V and 1 base at J, with 8 bases between the two ends. The length of the CDR3 is 14 residues. Germline V lookup: CDR1 SGHRS, CDR2 YFSETQ. The CDR3 sequence is CASSLVQGTDTQYF. CDR3 DNA: TGCGCCAGCAGCTTAGTCCAGGGCACAGATACGCAGTATTTT.

This clone has only one observation. The gene calls are TRBV25-1 and TRBJ2-2; 9 bases agree with TRBD1. The junction had 7 bases not matched to a gene; V was cut back by 2 bases and J by 0 bases. This CDR3 has 18 residues. Germline CDR1 MGHDK, CDR2 SYGVNS. The CDR3 DNA sequence: TGTGCCAGCAGTGAAGCCGTGGGACAGGGAGCGAACACCGGGGAGCTGTTTTTT. The encoded protein is CASSEAVGQGANTGELFF.

The V gene is TRBV14, the J gene TRBJ2-1; TRBD1 is a possible D gene (5 bases). Germline-derived CDR1 and CDR2 are SGHDN and FVKESK. CDR3 size: 13 residues. Trimming cost V 4 bases and J 5 bases, with 9 bases left between them. DNA of the CDR3: TGTGCCAGCAGCCTTCAGGGCCACAATGAGCAGTTCTTC. Translation: CASSLQGHNEQFF. The complete variable domain, with remaining parts taken from reference TRBV14 and TRBJ2-1, reads EAGVTQFPSHSVIEKGQTVTLRCDPISGHDNLYWYRRVMGKEIKFLLHFVKESKQDESGMPNNRFLAERTGGTYSTLKVQPAELEDSGVYFCASSLQGHNEQFFGPGTRLTVL.

This clone was observed a single time. This rearrangement joins TRBV18 to TRBJ1-2, with 8 bases aligning to TRBD1. CDR1 and CDR2 (germline): KGHSH, LQKENI. V dropped 3 bases and J dropped 6; count of bases not matched to a gene: 6. CDR3 length equals 14 residues. CDR3 in DNA: TGTGCCAGCTCACCGGGGACAGGAATGGATGGCTACACCTTC. Translation: CASSPGTGMDGYTF.

J is TRBJ1-5 and V is TRBV11-2; possible D gene TRBD1, 6 bases. V was shortened by 1 base and J by 3 bases, with 10 bases between the two germline ends. The CDR3 spans 15 residues. CDR1 SGHAT and CDR2 FQNNGV come from the germline V gene. This chain's CDR3 is CASSLGTGPNQPQHF. In DNA form, the CDR3 reads TGTGCCAGCAGCTTAGGCACAGGGCCCAATCAGCCCCAGCATTTT.

Only a few counts were recorded for this clone. The chain recombines TRBV7-9 with TRBJ2-2; D might be TRBD2 (5 bases). Germline V gene data show CDR1 as SEHNR and CDR2 as FQNEAQ (reference sequence). V lost 2 bases to trimming and J lost 1 base, with 8 bases between them. CDR3 length equals 15 residues. The CDR3 region has the DNA TGTGCCAGCAGCTTAATCGGGAAGAACACCGGGGAGCTGTTTTTT. It is translated as CASSLIGKNTGELFF.

A word on this clone: The germline gene is not matched at one end of the junction; a read error may be the cause. The V gene is TRBV5-1, the J gene TRBJ2-5, with D possibly TRBD1 on 5 matching bases. Germline V gives CDR1 SGHRS, CDR2 YFSETQ. This CDR3 has 17 amino acids. The CDR3 DNA is TGCGCCAGCAGCTTGGCTCACCCACAGGATCCCCAAGGGACCCAGTACTTC. This encodes CASSLAHPQDPQGTQYF.

V gene TRBV9 combines with J gene TRBJ1-5; weak D call: TRBD1 (5 bases). Germline-derived CDR1 and CDR2 are SGDLS and YYNGEE. The CDR3 length is 14 residues. Trimming cost V 3 bases and J 5 bases, with 12 bases left between them. CDR3 sequence reads: CASSGGWGDQPQHF. CDR3 coding DNA: TGTGCCAGCAGCGGAGGATGGGGGGATCAGCCCCAGCATTTT. Filled out from reference TRBV9 and TRBJ1-5, the complete variable domain reads DSGVTQTPKHLITATGQRVTLRCSPRSGDLSVYWYQQSLDQGLQFLIQYYNGEERAKGNILERFSAQQFPDLHSELNLSSLELGDSALYFCASSGGWGDQPQHFGDGTRLSIL.

The sample holds one count of this clone. The V call is TRBV19, the J call TRBJ2-5; D may be TRBD1 (5 bases). Trimming removed 5 bases from V and 4 bases from J, with 14 bases in between. The CDR3 runs 14 residues. From germline, CDR1 is LNHDA and CDR2 SQIVND (reference sequence). CDR3 sequence (DNA): TGTGCCAGTAGTTGGGGTGGGGCCGGAGAGACCCAGTACTTC. Translation gives CASSWGGAGETQYF.

The rearrangement uses TRBV7-9 and TRBJ1-5, with D tentatively TRBD1 (6 bases). Germline V gives CDR1 SEHNR, CDR2 FQNEAQ (reference sequence). V was shortened by 4 bases and J by 7 bases, with 14 bases between the two germline ends. This CDR3 spans 14 amino acids. CDR3 residues: CASSWKGEGQPQHF. The DNA of the CDR3 is TGTGCCAGCAGCTGGAAGGGGGAAGGGCAGCCCCAGCATTTT.

This clone was seen only once. V gene TRBV2 combines with J gene TRBJ1-2; the D gene is possibly TRBD1 (5 bases). CDR1 and CDR2 (germline): SNHLY, FYNNEI. The V gene lost 8 bases and the J gene lost 1 base, with 23 bases spanning the gap. The CDR3 has 17 residues. The CDR3 loop is CASHRRGGSAVNYGYTF. The CDR3 nucleotides read TGTGCCAGCCATAGGAGGGGTGGTTCGGCGGTTAACTATGGCTACACCTTC.

This chain links TRBV19 with TRBJ1-1; D ambiguous. This CDR3 region has 14 residues. The germline V gene encodes CDR1 LNHDA and CDR2 SQIVND (reference sequence). Trimming cost V 5 bases and J 0 bases, with 10 bases left between them. The CDR3 spells CASSPGTVNTEAFF. CDR3 nucleotides: TGTGCCAGTAGTCCGGGTACTGTGAACACTGAAGCTTTCTTT.

The V and J genes are TRBV28 and TRBJ2-7, with TRBD2 matching over 7 bases. The CDR3 is 18 amino acids. With V trimmed by 6 bases and J by 0 bases, 17 bases remained unmatched. Germline assignment: CDR1 MDHEN and CDR2 SYDVKM. CDR3 in DNA: TGTGCCAGCAGCTCTAGCGGAGAAGAACCTCTTAGCTCCTACGAGCAGTACTTC. Protein product: CASSSSGEEPLSSYEQYF.

The V gene is TRBV12-5, the J gene TRBJ2-1; D remains ambiguous. CDR3 length: 12 residues. CDR1 is LGHNT, CDR2 FRNRAP, per germline. Trimming cost V 5 bases and J 4 bases, with 6 bases left between them. This CDR3 is CASGPLYNEQFF. In DNA, the CDR3 is TGTGCTAGTGGTCCCCTATACAATGAGCAGTTCTTC.

The V call is TRBV14, the J call TRBJ1-1, with 8 bases fitting TRBD1. The CDR3 is 15 residues long. From germline, CDR1 is SGHDN and CDR2 FVKESK. V was clipped by 4 bases and J by 0 bases; unmatched bases: 4. CDR3: CASSLPTGVNTEAFF. In DNA form, the CDR3 reads TGTGCCAGCAGCCTCCCGACAGGGGTGAACACTGAAGCTTTCTTT. Combining the CDR3 with reference TRBV14 and TRBJ1-1 gives the whole variable domain EAGVTQFPSHSVIEKGQTVTLRCDPISGHDNLYWYRRVMGKEIKFLLHFVKESKQDESGMPNNRFLAERTGGTYSTLKVQPAELEDSGVYFCASSLPTGVNTEAFFGQGTRLTVV.

The chain combines TRBV19 with TRBJ2-2, with 7 bases matching TRBD1. Germline CDR1 is LNHDA and CDR2 is SQIVND (reference sequence). This CDR3 has 14 residues. The ends lost 7 bases at V and 8 bases at J; junction bases unmatched: 10. The CDR3 protein is CASIQGESRGELFF. Written as DNA, the CDR3 is TGTGCCAGTATCCAGGGGGAGAGTCGAGGGGAGCTGTTTTTT. The full variable domain, in which reference TRBV19 and TRBJ2-2 provide the parts outside the CDR3, is DGGITQSPKYLFRKEGQNVTLSCEQNLNHDAMYWYRQDPGQGLRLIYYSQIVNDFQKGDIAEGYSVSREKKESFPLTVTSAQKNPTAFYLCASIQGESRGELFFGEGSRLTVL.